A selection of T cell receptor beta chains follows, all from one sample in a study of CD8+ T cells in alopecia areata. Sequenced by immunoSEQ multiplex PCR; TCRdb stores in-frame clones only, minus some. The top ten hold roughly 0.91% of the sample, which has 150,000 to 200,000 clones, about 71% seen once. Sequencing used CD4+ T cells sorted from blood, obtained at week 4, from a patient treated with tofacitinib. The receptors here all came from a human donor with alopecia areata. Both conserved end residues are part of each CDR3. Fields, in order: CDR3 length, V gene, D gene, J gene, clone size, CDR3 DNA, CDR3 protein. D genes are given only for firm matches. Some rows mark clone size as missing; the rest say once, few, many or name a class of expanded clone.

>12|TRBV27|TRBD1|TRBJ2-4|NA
TGTGCCAGCAGCCTGGACAGGAACATTCAGTACTTC
CASSLDRNIQYF
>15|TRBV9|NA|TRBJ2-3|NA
TGTGCCAGCAGCGTAGTGGGACCGCCCACAGATACGCAGTATTTT
CASSVVGPPTDTQYF
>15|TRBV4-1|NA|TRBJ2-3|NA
TGCGCCAGCAGCCATGTCATTTCGAGCACAGATACGCAGTATTTT
CASSHVISSTDTQYF
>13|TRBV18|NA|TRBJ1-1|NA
TGTGCCAGCTCACCAGGACTGAACACTGAAGCTTTCTTT
CASSPGLNTEAFF
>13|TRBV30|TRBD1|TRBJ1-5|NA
TGTGCCTGGAGACAGGGGAAAGATCAGCCCCAGCATTTT
CAWRQGKDQPQHF
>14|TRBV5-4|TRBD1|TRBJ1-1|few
TGTGCCAGCAGCTTGACAGGGGTGAACACTGAAGCTTTCTTT
CASSLTGVNTEAFF
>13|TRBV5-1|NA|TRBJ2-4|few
TGCGCCAGCAGTCCGCAAGTGGGGAACATTCAGTACTTC
CASSPQVGNIQYF
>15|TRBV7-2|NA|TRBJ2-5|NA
TGTGCCAGCAGCTTAGCGTCAGGCAGAAGTCAAACCCAGTACTTC
CASSLASGRSQTQYF
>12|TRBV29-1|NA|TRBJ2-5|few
TGCAGCGCAGGACAGATACAAGAGACCCAGTACTTC
CSAGQIQETQYF
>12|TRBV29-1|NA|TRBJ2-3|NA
TGCAGCGTTGAAAACCGAACAGATACGCAGTATTTT
CSVENRTDTQYF
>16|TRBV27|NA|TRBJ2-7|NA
TGTGCCAGCAGTTTTGGGCTGACAAGGAGCTCCTACGAGCAGTACTTC
CASSFGLTRSSYEQYF
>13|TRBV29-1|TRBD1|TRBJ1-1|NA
TGCAGCGTTGAGGGACAGGGTGATCCTGAAGCTTTCTTT
CSVEGQGDPEAFF
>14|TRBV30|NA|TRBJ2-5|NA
TGTGCCTGGAGTGTAGGGCGGTTAGGTGAGACCCAGTACTTC
CAWSVGRLGETQYF
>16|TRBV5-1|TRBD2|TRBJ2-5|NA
TGCGCCAGCAGCTTGGGTCTAGCGGGGAGACAAGAGACCCAGTACTTC
CASSLGLAGRQETQYF
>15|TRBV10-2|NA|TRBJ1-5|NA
TGCGCCAGCAGGGATCAGGGGAGCGGCAATCAGCCCCAGCATTTT
CASRDQGSGNQPQHF
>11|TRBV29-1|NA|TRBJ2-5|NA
TGCAGCTTCTATATCCAAGAGACCCAGTACTTC
CSFYIQETQYF